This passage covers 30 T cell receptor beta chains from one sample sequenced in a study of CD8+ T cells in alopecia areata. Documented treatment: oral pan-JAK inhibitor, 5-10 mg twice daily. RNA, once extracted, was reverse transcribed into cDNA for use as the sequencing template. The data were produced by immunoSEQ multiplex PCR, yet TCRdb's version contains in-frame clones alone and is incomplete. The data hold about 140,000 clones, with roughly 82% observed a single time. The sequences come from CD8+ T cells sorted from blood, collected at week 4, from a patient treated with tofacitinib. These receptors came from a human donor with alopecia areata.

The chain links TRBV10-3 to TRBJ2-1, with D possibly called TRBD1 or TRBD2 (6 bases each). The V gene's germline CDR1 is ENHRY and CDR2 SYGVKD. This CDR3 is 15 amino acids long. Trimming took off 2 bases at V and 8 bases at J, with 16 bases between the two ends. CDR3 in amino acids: CAISEPGPEGDEQFF. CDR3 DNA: TGTGCCATCAGTGAGCCGGGCCCGGAGGGGGATGAGCAGTTCTTC.

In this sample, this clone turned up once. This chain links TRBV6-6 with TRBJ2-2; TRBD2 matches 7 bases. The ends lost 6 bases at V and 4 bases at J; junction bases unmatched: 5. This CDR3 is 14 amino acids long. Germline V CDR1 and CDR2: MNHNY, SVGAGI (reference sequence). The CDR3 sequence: CASSPTSSTGELFF. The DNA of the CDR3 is TGTGCCAGCAGCCCGACTAGCAGCACCGGGGAGCTGTTTTTT.

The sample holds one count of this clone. CDR3 protein: CASSHTDTQYF. CDR3 nucleotide sequence: TGTGCCAGCAGCCACACAGATACGCAGTATTTT. V and J are TRBV27 and TRBJ2-3; D is unresolved. V lost 6 bases and J lost 2, with 3 bases in between. The V gene's germline CDR1 is MNHEY and CDR2 SMNVEV (reference sequence). This CDR3 has 11 residues.

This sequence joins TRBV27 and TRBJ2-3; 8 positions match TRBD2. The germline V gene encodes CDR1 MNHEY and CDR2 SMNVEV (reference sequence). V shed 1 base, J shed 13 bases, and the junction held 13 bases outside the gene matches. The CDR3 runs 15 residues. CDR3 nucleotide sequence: TGTGCCAGCAGTTTATTCCCTAGCGGGCGGGCTCCGGAGTATTTT. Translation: CASSLFPSGRAPEYF.

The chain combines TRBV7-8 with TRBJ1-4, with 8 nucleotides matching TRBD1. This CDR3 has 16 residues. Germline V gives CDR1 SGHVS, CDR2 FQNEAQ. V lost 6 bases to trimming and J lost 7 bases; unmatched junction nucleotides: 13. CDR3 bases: TGTGCCAGCAGTTTTTACGGACAGGGTGTCCCTGAAAAACTGTTTTTT. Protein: CASSFYGQGVPEKLFF.

The CDR3 sequence: CASSLLSGVYEQYF. CDR3 sequence (DNA): TGTGCCAGCAGCTTACTCTCAGGGGTCTACGAGCAGTACTTC. The rearrangement joins TRBV7-8 to TRBJ2-7; D might be TRBD1 (6 bases). The CDR3 consists of 14 residues. V was cut by 2 bases and J by 3 bases, with 11 bases left in between. CDR1 is SGHVS and CDR2 is FQNEAQ in the germline V gene.

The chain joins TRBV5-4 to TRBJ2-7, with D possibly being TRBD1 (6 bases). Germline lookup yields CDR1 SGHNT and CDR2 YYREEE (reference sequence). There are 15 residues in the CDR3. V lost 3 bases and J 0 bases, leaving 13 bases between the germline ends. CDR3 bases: TGTGCCAGCAGCTCAGGGGACACCGACTCCTACGAGCAGTACTTC. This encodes CASSSGDTDSYEQYF.

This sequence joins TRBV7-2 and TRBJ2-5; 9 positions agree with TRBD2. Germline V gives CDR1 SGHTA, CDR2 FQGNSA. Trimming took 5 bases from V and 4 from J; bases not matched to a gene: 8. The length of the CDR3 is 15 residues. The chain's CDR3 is CASSPLAGGPETQYF. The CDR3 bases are TGTGCCAGCAGCCCCCTGGCGGGGGGGCCAGAGACCCAGTACTTC.

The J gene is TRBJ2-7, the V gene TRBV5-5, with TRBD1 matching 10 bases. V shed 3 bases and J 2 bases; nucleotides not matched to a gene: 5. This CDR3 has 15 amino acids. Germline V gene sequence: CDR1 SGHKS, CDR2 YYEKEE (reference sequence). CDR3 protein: CASSSSGTGAYEQYF. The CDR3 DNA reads TGTGCCAGCAGCTCCTCCGGGACAGGGGCCTACGAGCAGTACTTC.

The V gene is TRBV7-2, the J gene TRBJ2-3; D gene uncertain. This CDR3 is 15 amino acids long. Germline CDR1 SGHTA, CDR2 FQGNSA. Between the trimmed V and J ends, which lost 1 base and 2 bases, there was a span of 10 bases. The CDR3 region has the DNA TGTGCCAGCAGCTTAGGTGGACCCAACACAGATACGCAGTATTTT. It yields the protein CASSLGGPNTDTQYF. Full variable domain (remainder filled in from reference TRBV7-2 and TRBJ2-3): GAGVSQSPSNKVTEKGKDVELRCDPISGHTALYWYRQSLGQGLEFLIYFQGNSAPDKSGLPSDRFSAERTGGSVSTLTIQRTQQEDSAVYLCASSLGGPNTDTQYFGPGTRLTVL.

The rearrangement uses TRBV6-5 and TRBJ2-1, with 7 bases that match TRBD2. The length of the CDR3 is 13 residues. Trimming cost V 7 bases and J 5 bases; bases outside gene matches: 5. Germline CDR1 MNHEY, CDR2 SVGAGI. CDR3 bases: TGTGCCAGCACCGGACTAGTAGACAATGAGCAGTTCTTC. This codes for CASTGLVDNEQFF.

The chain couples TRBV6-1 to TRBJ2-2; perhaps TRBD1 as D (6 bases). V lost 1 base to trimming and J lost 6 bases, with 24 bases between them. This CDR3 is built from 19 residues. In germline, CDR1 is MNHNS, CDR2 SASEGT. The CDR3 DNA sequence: TGTGCCAGCAGTGAAGATCCGGCTTGGCAGGGGAGTCAAGCCGGGGAGCTGTTTTTT. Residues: CASSEDPAWQGSQAGELFF.

CDR3 coding DNA: TGCGCCAGCAGCCCCCGGACAGGGGCGAACACCGGGGAGCTGTTTTTT. Its protein is CASSPRTGANTGELFF. The chain recombines TRBV4-1 with TRBJ2-2; 9 nucleotides line up with TRBD1. V was pared by 4 bases and J by 0 bases, with 3 bases of the junction left unmatched. CDR1 is MGHRA, CDR2 YSYEKL, per germline. The CDR3 is 16 amino acids.

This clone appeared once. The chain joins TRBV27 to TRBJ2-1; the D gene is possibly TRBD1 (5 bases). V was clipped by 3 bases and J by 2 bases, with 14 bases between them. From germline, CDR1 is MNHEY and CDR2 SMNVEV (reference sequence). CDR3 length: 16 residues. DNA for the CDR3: TGTGCCAGCAGTTTGACCGCAGGGTTAGCCTACAATGAGCAGTTCTTC. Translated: CASSLTAGLAYNEQFF.

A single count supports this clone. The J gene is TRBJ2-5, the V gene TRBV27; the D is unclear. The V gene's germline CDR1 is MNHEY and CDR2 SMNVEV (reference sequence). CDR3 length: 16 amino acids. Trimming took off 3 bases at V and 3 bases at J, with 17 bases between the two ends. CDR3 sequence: CASSLNPGNPKETQYF. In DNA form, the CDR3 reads TGTGCCAGCAGTTTGAACCCGGGCAACCCCAAAGAGACCCAGTACTTC.

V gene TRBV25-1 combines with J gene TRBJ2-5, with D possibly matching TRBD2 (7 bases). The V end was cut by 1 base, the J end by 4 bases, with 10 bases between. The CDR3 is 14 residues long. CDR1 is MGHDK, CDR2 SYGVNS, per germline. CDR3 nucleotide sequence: TGTGCCAGCAGTGAATTGGGGGGGCCAGAGACCCAGTACTTC. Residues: CASSELGGPETQYF.

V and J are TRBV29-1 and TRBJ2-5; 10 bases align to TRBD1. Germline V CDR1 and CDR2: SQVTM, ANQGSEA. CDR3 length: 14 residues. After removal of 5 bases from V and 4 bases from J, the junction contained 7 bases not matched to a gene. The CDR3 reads CSVMGQGIRETQYF. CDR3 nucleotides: TGCAGCGTTATGGGACAGGGGATCCGAGAGACCCAGTACTTC. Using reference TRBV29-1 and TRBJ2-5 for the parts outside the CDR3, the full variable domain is SAVISQKPSRDICQRGTSLTIQCQVDSQVTMMFWYRQQPGQSLTLIATANQGSEATYESGFVIDKFPISRPNLTFSTLTVSNMSPEDSSIYLCSVMGQGIRETQYFGPGTRLLVL.

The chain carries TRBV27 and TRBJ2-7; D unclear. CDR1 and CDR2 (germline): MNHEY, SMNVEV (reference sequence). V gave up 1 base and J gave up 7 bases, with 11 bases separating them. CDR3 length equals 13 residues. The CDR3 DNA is TGTGCCAGCAGTTTATACGACGGAGTAGAGCAGTACTTC. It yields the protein CASSLYDGVEQYF.

Here the CDR3 reads CASRQIGLAGADTQYF. In DNA form, the CDR3 reads TGTGCCAGCAGGCAAATAGGACTAGCGGGGGCAGATACGCAGTATTTT. This chain links TRBV27 with TRBJ2-3; TRBD2 agrees at 13 bases. The CDR3 spans 16 residues. Germline values: CDR1 MNHEY, CDR2 SMNVEV (reference sequence). V lost 6 bases to trimming and J lost 4 bases; unmatched junction nucleotides: 7.

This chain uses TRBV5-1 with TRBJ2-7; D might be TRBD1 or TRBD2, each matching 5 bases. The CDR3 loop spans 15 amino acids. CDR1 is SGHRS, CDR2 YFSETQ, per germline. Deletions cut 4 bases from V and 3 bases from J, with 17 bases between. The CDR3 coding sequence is TGCGCCAGCAGCCCGCTGGGACCAGGCGACTACGAGCAGTACTTC. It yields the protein CASSPLGPGDYEQYF.

CDR3 sequence (DNA): TGTGCCATCAGTGAGACTAGCGAAAGCACAGATACGCAGTATTTT. This gives the protein CAISETSESTDTQYF. This sequence joins TRBV10-3 and TRBJ2-3, with TRBD2 identical over 7 bases. Germline trimming cut 2 bases from V and 0 bases from J; bases unmatched to any gene: 2. The V gene's germline CDR1 is ENHRY and CDR2 SYGVKD. The CDR3 contains 15 residues.

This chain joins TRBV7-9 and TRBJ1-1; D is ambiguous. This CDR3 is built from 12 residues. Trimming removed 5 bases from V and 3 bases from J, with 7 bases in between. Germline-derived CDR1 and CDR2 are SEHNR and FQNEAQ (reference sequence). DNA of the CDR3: TGTGCCAGCAGCCGGGGTTACACTGAAGCTTTCTTT. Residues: CASSRGYTEAFF.

The CDR3 protein is CASSLDGETGSYEQYF. CDR3 sequence (DNA): TGTGCCAGCAGCTTGGATGGTGAGACAGGATCCTACGAGCAGTACTTC. This chain uses TRBV5-6 with TRBJ2-7; perhaps TRBD1 as D (6 bases). Trimming removed 0 bases from V and 1 base from J, with 14 bases in between. Germline CDR1 SGHDT, CDR2 YYEEEE. This CDR3 spans 16 amino acids.

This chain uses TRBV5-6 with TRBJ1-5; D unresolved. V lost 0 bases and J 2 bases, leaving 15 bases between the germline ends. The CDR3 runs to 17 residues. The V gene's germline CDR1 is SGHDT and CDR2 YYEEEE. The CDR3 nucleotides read TGTGCCAGCAGCTTGGGGCGGGGTTTGGTTGGCAATCAGCCCCAGCATTTT. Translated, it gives CASSLGRGLVGNQPQHF.

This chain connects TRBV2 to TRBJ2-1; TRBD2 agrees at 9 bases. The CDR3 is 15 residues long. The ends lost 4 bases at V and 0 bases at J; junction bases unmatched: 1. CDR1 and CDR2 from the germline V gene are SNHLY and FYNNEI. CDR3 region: CASSVSGSSYNEQFF. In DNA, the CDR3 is TGTGCCAGCAGTGTTAGCGGGAGCTCCTACAATGAGCAGTTCTTC.

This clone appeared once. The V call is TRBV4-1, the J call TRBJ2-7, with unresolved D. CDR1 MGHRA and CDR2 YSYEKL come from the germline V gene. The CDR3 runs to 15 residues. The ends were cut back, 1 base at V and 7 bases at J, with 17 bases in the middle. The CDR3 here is CASSQGASPAWEQYF. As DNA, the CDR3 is TGCGCCAGCAGCCAAGGGGCATCCCCGGCGTGGGAGCAGTACTTC.

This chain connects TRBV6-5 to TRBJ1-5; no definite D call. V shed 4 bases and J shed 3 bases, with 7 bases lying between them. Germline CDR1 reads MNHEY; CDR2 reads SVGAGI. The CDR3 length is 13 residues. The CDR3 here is CASSSNLNQPQHF. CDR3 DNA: TGTGCCAGCAGTTCCAACCTCAATCAGCCCCAGCATTTT.

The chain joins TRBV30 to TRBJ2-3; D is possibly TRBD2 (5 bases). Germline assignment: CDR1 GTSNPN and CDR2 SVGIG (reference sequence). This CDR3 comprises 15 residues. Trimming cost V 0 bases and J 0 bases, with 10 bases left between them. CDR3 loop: CAWSVGSGSTDTQYF. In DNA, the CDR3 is TGTGCCTGGAGTGTTGGGAGCGGTAGCACAGATACGCAGTATTTT. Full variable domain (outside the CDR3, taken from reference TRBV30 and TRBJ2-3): SQTIHQWPATLVQPVGSPLSLECTVEGTSNPNLYWYRQAAGRGLQLLFYSVGIGQISSEVPQNLSASRPQDRQFILSSKKLLLSDSGFYLCAWSVGSGSTDTQYFGPGTRLTVL.

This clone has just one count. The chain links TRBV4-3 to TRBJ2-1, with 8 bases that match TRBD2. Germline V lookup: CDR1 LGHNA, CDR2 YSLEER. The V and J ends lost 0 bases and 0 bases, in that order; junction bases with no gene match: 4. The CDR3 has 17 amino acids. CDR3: CASSQEVAGSSYNEQFF. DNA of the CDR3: TGCGCCAGCAGCCAAGAAGTAGCGGGGAGCTCCTACAATGAGCAGTTCTTC.

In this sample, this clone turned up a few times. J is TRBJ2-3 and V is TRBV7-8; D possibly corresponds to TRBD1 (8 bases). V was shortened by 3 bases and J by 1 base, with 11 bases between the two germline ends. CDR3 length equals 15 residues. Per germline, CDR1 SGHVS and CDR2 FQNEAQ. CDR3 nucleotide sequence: TGTGCCAGCAGCTTTACAGGGGGGGGCACAGATACGCAGTATTTT. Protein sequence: CASSFTGGGTDTQYF.